This T cell receptor beta chain was obtained from a study of T cells in Graves' hyperthyroidism and ophthalmopathy. Across the study: It was at initial diagnosis, before any treatment, that peripheral blood was collected. Findings and caveats of the study: The majority of expanded thyroid clonotypes above 0.001 also appeared in blood.

Remarks on this clonotype: Antigen unknown. The junction shows a germline mismatch at one end, possibly a read error.

Germline V gene lookup returns CDR1 MNHNS and CDR2 SASEGT. CDR3 size: 18 residues. Amplified TCR beta CDR3 regions derived from RNA transcripts. RT-PCR in the first round (using the HTBI primer set) targeted the TCR CDR3. TCRdb used MiXCR to reprocess the multiplex PCR reads, holding one entry per CDR3 protein. The table shows more than 450,000 distinct CDR3 sequences, with around 15% occurring only once. Clinical symptoms, serum thyroxine, TRAb, thyroid ultrasound and orbital computed tomography established diagnosis. An approximately 9.8 ml volume of fresh peripheral blood provided the PBMCs. Material for sequencing was blood. The chain couples TRBV6-1 to TRBJ1-6; a possible D gene is TRBD1 (6 bases). The TCR originated in a woman aged 35 to 49 with Graves' hyperthyroidism. CDR3 amino acids: CASTPWGALDSYNSPLNF. The CDR3 nucleotides read TGTGCCAGCACTCCTTGGGGGGCCCTGGACTCCTATAATTCACCCCTCAACTTT.